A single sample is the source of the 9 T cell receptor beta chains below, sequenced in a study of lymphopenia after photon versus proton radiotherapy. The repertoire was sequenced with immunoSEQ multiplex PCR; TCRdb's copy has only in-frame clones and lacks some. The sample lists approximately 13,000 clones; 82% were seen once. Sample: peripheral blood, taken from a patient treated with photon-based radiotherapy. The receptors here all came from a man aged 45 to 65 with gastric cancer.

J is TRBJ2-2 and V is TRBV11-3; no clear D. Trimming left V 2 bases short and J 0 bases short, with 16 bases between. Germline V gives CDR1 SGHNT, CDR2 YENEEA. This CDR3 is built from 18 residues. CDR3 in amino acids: CASSLTYWMKTNTGELFF. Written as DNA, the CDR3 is TGTGCCAGCAGCTTAACGTACTGGATGAAAACGAACACCGGGGAGCTGTTTTTT.

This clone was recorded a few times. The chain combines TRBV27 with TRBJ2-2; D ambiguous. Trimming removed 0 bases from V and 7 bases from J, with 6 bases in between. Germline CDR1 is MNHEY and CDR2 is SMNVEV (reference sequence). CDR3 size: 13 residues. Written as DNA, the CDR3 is TGTGCCAGCAGTTTATCAGGTGTCGGGGAGCTGTTTTTT. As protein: CASSLSGVGELFF.

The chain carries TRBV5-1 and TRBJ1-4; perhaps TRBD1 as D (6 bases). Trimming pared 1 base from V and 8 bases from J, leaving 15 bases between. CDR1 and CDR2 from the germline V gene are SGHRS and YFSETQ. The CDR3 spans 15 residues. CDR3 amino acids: CASSLTPGVEEKLFF. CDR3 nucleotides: TGCGCCAGCAGCTTGACCCCAGGGGTAGAGGAAAAACTGTTTTTT.

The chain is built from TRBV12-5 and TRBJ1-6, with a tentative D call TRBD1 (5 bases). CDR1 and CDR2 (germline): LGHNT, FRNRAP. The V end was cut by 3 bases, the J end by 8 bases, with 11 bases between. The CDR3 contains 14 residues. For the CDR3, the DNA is TGTGCTAGTGGTTTCGGGGGATTACATTCACCCCTCCACTTT. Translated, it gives CASGFGGLHSPLHF.

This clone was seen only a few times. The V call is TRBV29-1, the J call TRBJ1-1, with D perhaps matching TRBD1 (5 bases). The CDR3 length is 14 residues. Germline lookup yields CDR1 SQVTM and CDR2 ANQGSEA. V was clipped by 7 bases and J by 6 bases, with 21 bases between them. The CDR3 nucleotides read TGCAGCGCCAACCCGGACAATAGACTTTCTGAAGCTTTCTTT. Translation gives CSANPDNRLSEAFF.

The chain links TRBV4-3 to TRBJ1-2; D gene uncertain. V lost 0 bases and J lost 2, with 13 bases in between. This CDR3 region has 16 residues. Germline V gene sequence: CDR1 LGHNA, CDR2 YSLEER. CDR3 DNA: TGCGCCAGCAGCCAAGACGGCGTGCGACGGAACTATGGCTACACCTTC. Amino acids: CASSQDGVRRNYGYTF.

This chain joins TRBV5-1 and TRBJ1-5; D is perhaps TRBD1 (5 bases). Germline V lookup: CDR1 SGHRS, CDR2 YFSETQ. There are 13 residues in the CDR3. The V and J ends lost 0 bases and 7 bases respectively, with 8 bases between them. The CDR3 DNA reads TGCGCCAGCAGCTTGGGAGGGGTACAGCCCCAGCATTTT. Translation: CASSLGGVQPQHF.

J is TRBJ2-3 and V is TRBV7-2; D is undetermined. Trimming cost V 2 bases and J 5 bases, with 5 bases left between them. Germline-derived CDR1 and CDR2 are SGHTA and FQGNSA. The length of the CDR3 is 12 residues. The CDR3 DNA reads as TGTGCCAGCAGCTTACTGGGAGATACGCAGTATTTT. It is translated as CASSLLGDTQYF.

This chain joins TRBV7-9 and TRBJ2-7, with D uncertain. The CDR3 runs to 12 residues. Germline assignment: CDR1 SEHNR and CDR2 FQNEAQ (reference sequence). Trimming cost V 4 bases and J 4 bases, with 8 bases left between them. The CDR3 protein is CASSSYNYEQYV. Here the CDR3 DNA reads TGTGCCAGCAGCTCCTACAATTACGAGCAGTACGTC.